Listed here are 13 T cell receptor beta chains from one sample, sequenced in a study of T cell repertoires in cytomegalovirus infection. No cognate antigen is known for these TCRs. TCRdb itself ran the reads through MiXCR, one entry per CDR3 protein. The sample consists of around 99,000 distinct CDR3 sequences, about 30% of them appearing once. The specimen was CD8+ T cells from cultured PBMCs, collected from culture after CMV antigen stimulation. The receptors derive from a human donor in good health (CMV status not recorded). Some clones in this sample may be carry-over from other donors' samples.

This chain joins TRBV14 and TRBJ1-1; no definite D call. Germline loops: CDR1 SGHDN, CDR2 FVKESK. CDR3 length: 13 residues. Trimming took 1 base from V and 1 from J, leaving 4 bases between them. The CDR3 region has the DNA TGTGCCAGCAGCCAAGTAGAGAACACTGAAGCTTTCTTT. As protein: CASSQVENTEAFF.

The chain recombines TRBV19 with TRBJ2-7; possible D gene TRBD1, 5 bases. The CDR3 consists of 16 residues. V shed 1 base and J shed 4 bases, with 17 bases lying between them. The germline V gene has CDR1 LNHDA and CDR2 SQIVND (reference sequence). The CDR3 loop reads CASSIVGRGISYEQYF. DNA of the CDR3: TGTGCCAGTAGTATAGTCGGAAGGGGCATTAGTTACGAGCAGTACTTC.

With respect to this clonotype: This may be a read error: a much more frequent sequence differs by one nucleotide. V is TRBV20-1 and J is TRBJ2-7; a possible D gene is TRBD1 (5 bases). The V gene lost 7 bases and the J gene lost 2 bases, with 15 bases spanning the gap. CDR1 is DFQATT, CDR2 SNEGSKA, per germline (reference sequence). The CDR3 covers 13 residues. The CDR3 coding sequence is TGCAGTGTTGGGCTGACAGAAACCTACGAGCAGTACTTC. This sequence encodes CSVGLTETYEQYF.

V gene TRBV4-2 combines with J gene TRBJ1-4; TRBD1 is a possible D gene (6 bases). Looked up from germline, CDR1 is LGHNA and CDR2 is YNFKEQ. The CDR3 contains 14 residues. V lost 5 bases, J lost 6 bases, and 13 bases lay in between. The CDR3 sequence: CASSAVEGDEKLFF. The CDR3 DNA is TGTGCCAGCAGCGCCGTGGAGGGGGATGAAAAACTGTTTTTT.

The V gene is TRBV11-2, the J gene TRBJ2-3; D gene ambiguous. The CDR3 spans 12 residues. The germline V gene encodes CDR1 SGHAT and CDR2 FQNNGV. V dropped 5 bases and J dropped 6 bases, with 9 bases sitting between them. Here the CDR3 reads CASSQARDTQYF. CDR3 sequence (DNA): TGTGCCAGCAGCCAAGCTCGGGATACGCAGTATTTT.

The gene calls are TRBV12-3 or TRBV12-4 and TRBJ2-1; no firm D call. CDR3 size: 15 residues. The ends were cut back, 1 base at V and 0 bases at J, with 7 bases in the middle. The CDR3 here is CASSLGLLSYNEQFF. The CDR3 DNA reads as TGTGCCAGCAGTTTAGGGTTACTCTCCTACAATGAGCAGTTCTTC.

The CDR3 is CATQFGYGNTEAFF. CDR3 nucleotide sequence: TGTGCCACCCAATTCGGGTATGGGAACACTGAAGCTTTCTTT. This chain connects TRBV19 to TRBJ1-1; D unresolved. The germline V gene encodes CDR1 LNHDA and CDR2 SQIVND (reference sequence). V was clipped by 10 bases and J by 1 base, with 16 bases between them. There are 14 residues in the CDR3.

This clonotype has just a few counts. CDR3 DNA: TGTGCCAGCGAACGGGGGAACACTGAAGCTTTCTTT. Encoded protein: CASERGNTEAFF. The V gene is TRBV18, the J gene TRBJ1-1; no firm D call. Germline V gene data show CDR1 as KGHSH and CDR2 as LQKENI. V gave up 8 bases and J gave up 1 base, with 8 bases separating them. The CDR3 runs 12 residues. The complete variable domain, with remaining parts taken from reference TRBV18 and TRBJ1-1, reads NAGVMQNPRHLVRRRGQEARLRCSPMKGHSHVYWYRQLPEEGLKFMVYLQKENIIDESGMPKERFSAEFPKEGPSILRIQQVVRGDSAAYFCASERGNTEAFFGQGTRLTVV.

The V gene is TRBV7-9, the J gene TRBJ1-3, with 7 bases identical to TRBD1. Germline CDR1 and CDR2: SEHNR and FQNEAQ (reference sequence). There are 14 residues in the CDR3. V was clipped by 5 bases and J by 5 bases; unmatched bases: 6. CDR3 sequence (DNA): TGTGCCAGCAGCCCAGCGGACAGGAGAAACACCATATATTTT. Protein product: CASSPADRRNTIYF.

This chain links TRBV7-9 with TRBJ2-7; possibly TRBD1 for D (5 bases). This CDR3 has 12 residues. V was cut by 5 bases and J by 4 bases, with 9 bases left in between. The germline gives CDR1 SEHNR, CDR2 FQNEAQ (reference sequence). CDR3 amino acids: CASSHAGYEQYF. The CDR3 nucleotides are TGTGCCAGCAGCCATGCAGGGTACGAGCAGTACTTC. The whole variable domain, filled in from reference TRBV7-9 and TRBJ2-7, reads DTGVSQNPRHKITKRGQNVTFRCDPISEHNRLYWYRQTLGQGPEFLTYFQNEAQLEKSRLLSDRFSAERPKGSFSTLEIQRTEQGDSAMYLCASSHAGYEQYFGPGTRLTVT.

This clonotype appeared a few times. The gene calls are TRBV19 and TRBJ1-2; D is ambiguous. There are 15 residues in the CDR3. The V and J ends lost 7 bases and 4 bases respectively, with 19 bases between them. Germline values: CDR1 LNHDA, CDR2 SQIVND (reference sequence). The CDR3 sequence: CASIGPTGSGYGYTF. The CDR3 DNA reads as TGTGCCAGTATCGGGCCCACGGGAAGCGGCTATGGCTACACCTTC.

The chain employs TRBV7-8 and TRBJ1-2; D gene unclear. The CDR3 is 15 amino acids. Germline-derived CDR1 and CDR2 are SGHVS and FQNEAQ. Trimming shortened V by 1 base and J by 0 bases, and 9 bases separated the two germline ends. The CDR3 is CASSLDPDANYGYTF. The CDR3 DNA sequence: TGTGCCAGCAGCTTAGACCCGGACGCTAACTATGGCTACACCTTC.

The chain has TRBV27 and TRBJ1-5, with D unresolved. Between the trimmed V and J ends, which lost 8 bases and 6 bases, there was a span of 11 bases. The CDR3 extends over 12 amino acids. Per germline, CDR1 MNHEY and CDR2 SMNVEV (reference sequence). The CDR3 sequence is CASGEGIQPQHF. In DNA, the CDR3 is TGTGCCAGCGGCGAGGGCATTCAGCCCCAGCATTTT.